These T cell receptor beta chains were read from a single sample in a study of technical replicates of blood from a few donors. This table comes from immunoSEQ multiplex PCR, and its TCRdb copy is limited to in-frame clones, with some not included. The sample has almost 65,000 clones, around 88% seen once. What was sequenced was PBMCs. The receptors were gathered from a human donor in good health. Some clones in this sample may be carry-over from other donors' samples. Both conserved end residues are part of each CDR3. A D gene is named only where the DNA matches it firmly. Size is stated for part of the rows, as once, few or many counts, or as a class when the clone is expanded.

>.|TRBV9|TRBJ2-3|TRBD2
CASSLASGGIADTQYF
TGTGCCAGCAGCCTGGCTAGCGGGGGAATCGCAGATACGCAGTATTTT
>.|TRBV6-1|TRBJ1-2|.
CASSEASRAGWGYTF
TGTGCCAGCAGTGAAGCCTCGAGGGCCGGATGGGGCTACACCTTC
>.|TRBV5-1|TRBJ2-5|TRBD1
CASRGTGGPQETQYF
TGCGCCAGCAGAGGTACAGGGGGCCCTCAAGAGACCCAGTACTTC
>.|TRBV2|TRBJ1-4|TRBD1
CASSNRQGRNEKLFF
TGTGCCAGCAGTAACCGACAGGGTCGAAATGAAAAACTGTTTTTT
>.|TRBV5-4|TRBJ2-3|TRBD2
CASSSPIFGLAVSTDTQYF
TGTGCCAGCAGCTCGCCTATCTTCGGACTAGCGGTTAGCACAGATACGCAGTATTTT
>.|TRBV7-9|TRBJ1-6|TRBD1
CASSPTTGVYNSPLHF
TGTGCCAGCAGCCCTACGACAGGGGTCTATAATTCACCCCTCCACTTT
>few|TRBV5-1|TRBJ1-6|TRBD1
CASSAGDSNSPLHF
TGCGCCAGCAGCGCCGGGGACAGCAATTCACCCCTCCACTTT
>.|TRBV5-1|TRBJ2-5|TRBD2
CASTPWGGYQETQYF
TGCGCCAGCACCCCGTGGGGGGGGTACCAAGAGACCCAGTACTTC
>.|TRBV10-3|TRBJ1-5|.
CASTEYSNQPQHF
TGTGCCTCGACAGAGTATAGCAATCAGCCCCAGCATTTT
>.|TRBV5-8|TRBJ1-3|TRBD1
CASTPWGQSSGNTIYF
TGTGCCAGCACCCCGTGGGGACAGAGCTCTGGAAACACCATATATTTT
>.|TRBV27|TRBJ1-6|.
CASSFQNSPLHF
TGTGCCAGCAGTTTTCAGAATTCACCCCTCCACTTT
>.|TRBV7-9|TRBJ1-1|TRBD1
CASSRDSQSAFF
TGTGCCAGCAGTCGGGACAGTCAATCAGCTTTCTTT
>.|TRBV6-4|TRBJ1-4|.
CASSDSPSKDRTSTNEKLFF
TGTGCCAGCAGTGACTCCCCCTCCAAAGACAGGACCTCAACTAATGAAAAACTGTTTTTT
>.|TRBV7-2|TRBJ2-7|TRBD2
CASSLGTSIAYEQYF
TGTGCCAGCAGCTTAGGGACTAGCATTGCCTACGAGCAGTACTTC
>once|TRBV13|TRBJ1-6|.
CASSRTGGGYSPLHF
TGTGCCAGCAGCCGCACCGGGGGAGGATATTCACCCCTCCACTTT
>.|TRBV21-1|TRBJ2-7|.
CASKGRASGRDSYEQYF
TGTGCCAGCAAGGGGAGGGCTAGCGGGAGGGATTCCTACGAGCAGTACTTC
>.|TRBV5-1|TRBJ1-6|TRBD1
CASSQLGQHNSPLHF
TGCGCCAGCAGCCAGCTGGGACAGCATAATTCACCCCTCCACTTT
>.|TRBV2|TRBJ1-4|TRBD1
CASRKQGFATNEKLFF
TGTGCCAGCAGAAAACAGGGGTTCGCAACTAATGAAAAACTGTTTTTT
>.|TRBV4-2|TRBJ2-7|TRBD2
CASSVTVRSGGSDEQYF
TGTGCCAGCAGCGTAACCGTCCGTAGCGGGGGGTCTGACGAGCAGTACTTC
>.|TRBV4-3|TRBJ2-1|TRBD2
CASSQERAGVFYNEQFF
TGCGCCAGCAGCCAAGAACGAGCGGGAGTGTTCTACAATGAGCAGTTCTTC
>.|TRBV18|TRBJ1-2|TRBD1
CASSGTGNPIGYTF
TGTGCCAGCTCAGGGACAGGGAATCCCATCGGCTACACCTTC
>.|TRBV9|TRBJ1-1|.
CASSAEVHTEAFF
TGTGCCAGCTCGGCTGAGGTCCACACTGAAGCTTTCTTT
>.|TRBV7-9|TRBJ2-5|TRBD2
CASSLRGLDRETQYF
TGTGCCAGCAGCTTACGGGGACTAGATCGTGAGACCCAGTACTTC
>.|TRBV6-1|TRBJ2-4|TRBD1
CASSDDRAPLQNIQYF
TGTGCCAGCAGTGATGACAGGGCGCCCCTTCAAAACATTCAGTACTTC
>.|TRBV12-5|TRBJ1-4|TRBD1
CASGRTGRGEKLFF
TGTGCTAGTGGCCGGACAGGGCGAGGGGAAAAACTGTTTTTT
>.|TRBV15|TRBJ2-7|.
CATSDRLSYEQYF
TGTGCCACCAGTGACAGGCTTTCGTACGAGCAGTACTTC
>.|TRBV30|TRBJ1-1|.
CAWSVGAYAFF
TGTGCCTGGAGTGTAGGGGCGTATGCTTTCTTT
>.|TRBV5-1|TRBJ1-1|.
CASSFLGGTEAFF
TGCGCCAGCAGCTTCTTGGGGGGAACTGAAGCTTTCTTT
>.|TRBV7-8|TRBJ2-1|.
CASSFQQSSYNEQFF
TGTGCCAGCAGCTTCCAACAGAGCTCCTACAATGAGCAGTTCTTC
>.|TRBV7-3|TRBJ2-1|TRBD2
CASSLGTSGSQQFF
TGTGCCAGCAGCTTGGGGACTAGCGGGAGCCAGCAGTTCTTC
>.|TRBV9|TRBJ2-5|TRBD1
CASSKPNTGGRETQYF
TGTGCCAGCAGCAAGCCCAATACAGGGGGTCGGGAGACCCAGTACTTC
>.|TRBV4-3|TRBJ1-1|.
CASSPLSRGGENTEAFF
TGCGCCAGCAGCCCTCTGTCAAGGGGCGGTGAGAACACTGAAGCTTTCTTT
>.|TRBV6-1|TRBJ2-3|TRBD1
CANRGTGSTDTQYF
TGTGCCAACCGAGGGACAGGGAGCACAGATACGCAGTATTTT
>few|TRBV7-2|TRBJ2-1|TRBD1
CASSADRGRVNEQFF
TGTGCCAGCAGCGCAGACAGGGGTAGGGTCAATGAGCAGTTCTTC
>once|TRBV4-3|TRBJ2-7|TRBD1
CASSQEQGVYYEQYF
TGCGCCAGCAGCCAAGAGCAGGGGGTTTACTACGAGCAGTACTTC
>.|TRBV6-6|TRBJ2-7|.
CASRGGDSGSYEQYF
TGTGCCAGCAGGGGGGGAGACTCCGGCTCCTACGAGCAGTACTTC
>.|TRBV30|TRBJ2-7|.
CAWSPFGDSRLYEQYF
TGTGCCTGGAGCCCCTTCGGGGACTCTAGGCTCTACGAGCAGTACTTC